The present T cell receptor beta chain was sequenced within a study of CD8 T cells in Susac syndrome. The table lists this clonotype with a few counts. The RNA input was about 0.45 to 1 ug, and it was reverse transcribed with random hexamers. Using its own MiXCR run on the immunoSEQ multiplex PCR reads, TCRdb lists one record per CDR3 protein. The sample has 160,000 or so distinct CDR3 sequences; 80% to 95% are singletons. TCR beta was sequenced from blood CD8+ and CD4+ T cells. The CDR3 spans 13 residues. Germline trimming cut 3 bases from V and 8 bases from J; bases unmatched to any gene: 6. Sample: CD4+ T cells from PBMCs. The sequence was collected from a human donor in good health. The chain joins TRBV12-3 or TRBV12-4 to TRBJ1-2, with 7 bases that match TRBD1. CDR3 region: CASSLGGGRGYTF. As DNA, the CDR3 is TGTGCCAGCAGTTTGGGAGGGGGCAGAGGCTACACCTTC.